Listed here are 15 T cell receptor beta chains from one sample, sequenced in a study of T-cell reconstitution after alpha-beta-depleted transplantation in children. Molecular barcoding with unique molecular identifiers was used for the TCRbeta library. Each CDR3 protein gets one entry after TCRdb re-called the PCR reads with MiXCR. The sample consists of around 15,000 distinct CDR3 sequences, roughly 5.6% of them appearing once. The sequencing used PBMCs, collected before TCRalphabeta/CD19-depleted stem cell transplant. The receptors originated from a boy aged 10-17 years with acute lymphoblastic leukemia, due to receive a stem cell transplant.

This clonotype was picked up a small number of times. The V and J genes are TRBV5-4 and TRBJ2-7; TRBD1 matches at 11 bases. The V gene end was trimmed by 4 bases and the J gene end by 3 bases; junction bases not matched to a gene: 6. There are 15 residues in the CDR3. The germline CDR1 and CDR2 sequences are SGHNT and YYREEE (reference sequence). The CDR3 is CASSHRDRGFYEQYF. The CDR3 DNA sequence: TGTGCCAGCAGCCACCGGGACAGGGGGTTCTACGAGCAGTACTTC.

This clonotype was seen at least ten times. V and J are TRBV4-3 and TRBJ2-3, with D possibly called TRBD1 or TRBD2 (5 bases each). Looked up from germline, CDR1 is LGHNA and CDR2 is YSLEER. V was clipped by 0 bases and J by 0 bases, with 10 bases between them. The CDR3 sequence is 16 residues long. The CDR3, as DNA: TGCGCCAGCAGCCAAGAACCGGGACCTAGCACAGATACGCAGTATTTT. Translating it yields CASSQEPGPSTDTQYF.

This clonotype was recorded a few times. The rearrangement uses TRBV6-1 and TRBJ2-4; 9 positions match TRBD1. The CDR3 length is 15 residues. V was clipped by 6 bases and J by 4 bases; unmatched bases: 7. Germline V gene lookup returns CDR1 MNHNS and CDR2 SASEGT. The CDR3 here is CASSRRGQGKNIQYF. DNA of the CDR3: TGTGCCAGCAGCCGCCGCGGACAGGGGAAAAACATTCAGTACTTC.

This clonotype appeared many times. This chain uses TRBV3-1 with TRBJ1-1; 7 bases align to TRBD1. Germline-derived CDR1 and CDR2 are LGHDT and YNNKEL (reference sequence). With V trimmed by 4 bases and J by 1 base, 12 bases remained unmatched. The CDR3 is 17 amino acids. CDR3 in DNA: TGTGCCAGCAGCCCCCGGGACAGTGGATTTGAGAACACTGAAGCTTTCTTT. Amino acid sequence: CASSPRDSGFENTEAFF.

At least ten counts were recorded for this clonotype. The rearrangement joins TRBV20-1 to TRBJ2-1; 8 bases are a match to TRBD1. Germline trimming cut 6 bases from V and 6 bases from J; bases unmatched to any gene: 7. CDR1 and CDR2 from the germline V gene are DFQATT and SNEGSKA (reference sequence). The CDR3 has 13 amino acids. The CDR3 protein is CSADQTGANEQFF. DNA for the CDR3: TGCAGTGCGGATCAGACAGGGGCCAATGAGCAGTTCTTC.

By frequency in the sample, this clonotype is medium-sized (0.01 to 0.1%). The genes are TRBV20-1 and TRBJ2-1; 9 bases align to TRBD2. The germline V gene encodes CDR1 DFQATT and CDR2 SNEGSKA (reference sequence). V gave up 1 base and J gave up 0 bases; unmatched junction bases: 4. The CDR3 length is 16 residues. As DNA, the CDR3 is TGCAGTGCTAGAGTCCCGACTAGCGGCTCCTACAATGAGCAGTTCTTC. It codes for CSARVPTSGSYNEQFF.

This clonotype was observed many times. This sequence joins TRBV2 and TRBJ2-2, with D tentatively TRBD1 or TRBD2 (6 bases each). Trimming removed 2 bases from V and 7 bases from J, with 11 bases in between. The CDR3 is made up of 14 amino acids. Germline V CDR1 and CDR2: SNHLY, FYNNEI. CDR3 sequence reads: CASSEMGGHGELFF. CDR3 sequence (DNA): TGTGCCAGCAGTGAAATGGGGGGCCACGGGGAGCTGTTTTTT.

The table lists this clonotype with many counts. The J gene is TRBJ2-5, the V gene TRBV20-1; D could derive from TRBD1 or TRBD2 (6 bases each). Germline loops: CDR1 DFQATT, CDR2 SNEGSKA (reference sequence). There are 12 residues in the CDR3. The V gene lost 6 bases and the J gene lost 4 bases, with 12 bases spanning the gap. CDR3 nucleotides: TGCAGTGCGAAGGGGGGAGGAGAGACCCAGTACTTC. Residues: CSAKGGGETQYF.

In this sample, this clonotype turned up many times. CDR3 amino acids: CASSVEVMGGLGEAFF. The DNA of the CDR3 is TGTGCCAGCAGCGTAGAGGTGATGGGGGGTCTGGGTGAAGCTTTCTTT. The chain employs TRBV9 and TRBJ1-1; D may be TRBD1 (5 bases). CDR1 and CDR2 from the germline V gene are SGDLS and YYNGEE. The CDR3 contains 16 residues. Trimming took off 0 bases at V and 7 bases at J, with 19 bases between the two ends. The full variable domain, rest sourced from reference TRBV9 and TRBJ1-1, is DSGVTQTPKHLITATGQRVTLRCSPRSGDLSVYWYQQSLDQGLQFLIQYYNGEERAKGNILERFSAQQFPDLHSELNLSSLELGDSALYFCASSVEVMGGLGEAFFGQGTRLTVV.

In this sample, this clonotype turned up many times. This rearrangement joins TRBV5-1 to TRBJ2-1; TRBD2 matches at 12 bases. Germline assignment: CDR1 SGHRS and CDR2 YFSETQ. The CDR3 runs 18 residues. V lost 2 bases to trimming and J lost 0 bases; unmatched junction nucleotides: 6. CDR3 protein: CASSFGTSGSSSYNEQFF. Here the CDR3 DNA reads TGCGCCAGCAGCTTCGGGACTAGCGGGTCGAGCTCCTACAATGAGCAGTTCTTC.

This clonotype was counted ten times or more. The CDR3 coding sequence is TGTGCCAGCAGTTCCCCAGCGGGGGGCGCTGACTACGAGCAGTACTTC. This codes for CASSSPAGGADYEQYF. The chain joins TRBV7-2 to TRBJ2-7, with TRBD2 identical over 9 bases. V gave up 6 bases and J gave up 3 bases; unmatched junction bases: 12. CDR1 and CDR2 from the germline V gene are SGHTA and FQGNSA. The CDR3 consists of 16 residues.

In its sample, this clonotype was seen many times. This chain joins TRBV12-3 or TRBV12-4 and TRBJ1-1; maybe TRBD1 (5 bases). V lost 3 bases to trimming and J lost 0 bases, with 14 bases between them. This CDR3 is built from 16 residues. This CDR3 reads CASSFGGGRMNTEAFF. The CDR3 region has the DNA TGTGCCAGCAGTTTCGGCGGGGGTCGGATGAACACTGAAGCTTTCTTT.

There are many counts of this clonotype. The V gene is TRBV5-1, the J gene TRBJ2-3; D may be TRBD2 (6 bases). CDR1 and CDR2 from the germline V gene are SGHRS and YFSETQ. The length of the CDR3 is 14 residues. V dropped 4 bases and J dropped 4 bases, with 13 bases sitting between them. The CDR3 region has the DNA TGCGCCAGCAGCGCAGCCGGGGGACCAGATACGCAGTATTTT. It specifies CASSAAGGPDTQYF.

V usage is TRBV5-6 and J usage is TRBJ1-5; D is ambiguous. Germline V gene lookup returns CDR1 SGHDT and CDR2 YYEEEE. This CDR3 has 16 residues. Trimming left V 9 bases short and J 5 bases short, with 24 bases between. The CDR3 DNA sequence: TGTGCCATGGGCCCCGGGCCCCTCTGCGATCATCAGCCCCAGCATTTT. Translated, it gives CAMGPGPLCDHQPQHF.

In its sample, this clonotype was seen many times. The V gene is TRBV7-9, the J gene TRBJ1-2; D possibly corresponds to TRBD1 (6 bases). This CDR3 is built from 16 residues. V shed 5 bases and J shed 2 bases, with 18 bases lying between them. Germline V CDR1 and CDR2: SEHNR, FQNEAQ (reference sequence). The CDR3 region has the DNA TGTGCCAGCAGCCTAGGACAGACTCTTCTCAACTATGGCTACACCTTC. This encodes CASSLGQTLLNYGYTF.